This T cell receptor (beta chain) stems from a study of T cell responses to AZD1222 COVID-19 vaccine. General study findings and limits: Researchers took repertoire samples only after the peak T cell response had come. Clonal diversity was possibly underestimated, and white British individuals and females predominated among donors.

Germline V CDR1 and CDR2: SGDLS, YYNGEE. The CDR3 has 17 residues. V gave up 1 base and J gave up 2 bases; unmatched junction bases: 6. Method: immunoSEQ multiplex PCR; TCRdb's copy keeps in-frame clones and lacks some. The sample shows about 39,000 clones, around 90% of them seen only once. A note on this clone: Its antigen is still unknown.

Specimen: peripheral blood, collected 28 days after the second dose of the MenACWY control vaccine. The chain uses TRBV9 and TRBJ2-2; 9 bases map to TRBD1. The TCR comes from an adult who received the MenACWY meningococcal vaccine as a control. The CDR3 reads CASSVPRTGANTGELFF. In DNA form, the CDR3 reads TGTGCCAGCAGCGTACCCCGGACAGGGGCTAACACCGGGGAGCTGTTTTTT.